A single sample gave rise to the 3 T cell receptor beta chains below, sequenced in a study of monozygotic twins with inflammatory bowel disease. From the 5' RACE reads, TCRdb lists one entry per CDR3 protein and no DNA. The table lists more than 300,000 distinct CDR3 sequences. Sequencing was carried out using blood. The receptors originated from a human donor with ulcerative colitis or Crohn's disease, or a healthy co-twin of an affected twin (not recorded which).

The V and J genes are TRBV7-9 and TRBJ2-1. The germline V gene encodes CDR1 SEHNR and CDR2 FQNEAQ (reference sequence). The CDR3 length is 13 residues. CDR3 amino acids: CASSFPPYNEQFF.

The chain is built from TRBV7-2 and TRBJ2-7. This CDR3 spans 14 amino acids. Germline assignment: CDR1 SGHTA and CDR2 FQGNSA. This CDR3 reads CASSLELVVYEQYF.

The chain uses TRBV5-5 and TRBJ2-1; TCRdb proposes TRBD1, but this gene call is untestable without DNA. The V gene's germline CDR1 is SGHKS and CDR2 YYEKEE (reference sequence). The CDR3 is 16 residues long. CDR3 region: CASSLVTGLVHNEQFF. Drawing the rest from reference TRBV5-5 and TRBJ2-1, the complete variable domain is DAGVTQSPTHLIKTRGQQVTLRCSPISGHKSVSWYQQVLGQGPQFIFQYYEKEERGRGNFPDRFSARQFPNYSSELNVNALLLGDSALYLCASSLVTGLVHNEQFFGPGTRLTVL.